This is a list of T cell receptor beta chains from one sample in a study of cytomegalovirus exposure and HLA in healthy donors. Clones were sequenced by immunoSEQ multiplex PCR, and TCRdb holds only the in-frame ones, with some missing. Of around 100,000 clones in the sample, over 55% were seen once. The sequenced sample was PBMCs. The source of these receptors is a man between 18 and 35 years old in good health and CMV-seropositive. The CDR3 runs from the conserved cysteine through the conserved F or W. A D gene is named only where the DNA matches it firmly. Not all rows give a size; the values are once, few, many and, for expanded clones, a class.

TGTGCCTGGAGTGTACTTTTAGCGGGGGGGCCCAGTGAGCAGTTCTTC CAWSVLLAGGPSEQFF - 16 TRBV30 TRBD2 TRBJ2-1
TGTGCCAGCAGCCTACAGGGGAGCCAGCCCCAGCATTTT CASSLQGSQPQHF - 13 TRBV7-2 TRBD1 TRBJ1-5
TGTGCCAGCAGCGCGACCCGTTTGGCGGGGGGTTGGGAGACCCAGTACTTC CASSATRLAGGWETQYF - 17 TRBV9 TRBD2 TRBJ2-5
TGTGCCAGCAGCTCCCCCCCCCGGGGTAGCTCCTACAATGAGCAGTTCTTC CASSSPPRGSSYNEQFF - 17 TRBV5-4 - TRBJ2-1
TGTGCCAGCAGTTTAAACAGGGTGTCCGATAATCAGCCCCAGCATTTT CASSLNRVSDNQPQHF few 16 TRBV6-5 - TRBJ1-5
TGCGCCAGCAGCTTGGGAGGGACAGACAACTATGGCTACACCTTC CASSLGGTDNYGYTF - 15 TRBV5-1 TRBD1 TRBJ1-2
TGCGCCAGCAGCTTGAGTTCGGTACCCGGCGGGGAGCTGTTTTTT CASSLSSVPGGELFF few 15 TRBV5-1 - TRBJ2-2
TGTGCCAGCACCGATGACAGGGGCACAGATACGCAGTATTTT CASTDDRGTDTQYF - 14 TRBV2 TRBD1 TRBJ2-3
TGTGCCAGCAGTTACGGGGGGGGGCAGCGCCAGAATACGCAGTATTTT CASSYGGGQRQNTQYF few 16 TRBV6-5 - TRBJ2-3
TGCGCCAGCAGCAGGACAGGGGGAGGTAACTATGGCTACACCTTC CASSRTGGGNYGYTF - 15 TRBV5-1 TRBD1 TRBJ1-2
TGTGCCAGCAGCCATGGACAGGGTGTGAATCAGCCCCAGCATTTT CASSHGQGVNQPQHF few 15 TRBV9 TRBD1 TRBJ1-5
TGCGCCAGCAGCTCCTGGACAGGGGGCTCAGAGACCCAGTACTTC CASSSWTGGSETQYF - 15 TRBV5-1 TRBD1 TRBJ2-5
TGCGCCAGCAGCCGGACAGGGGATTCTGAAAAACTGTTTTTT CASSRTGDSEKLFF - 14 TRBV5-1 TRBD1 TRBJ1-4
TGTGCCAGCAGTTACTTGGGACTAGCTGTTCCTGAGCAGTTCTTC CASSYLGLAVPEQFF - 15 TRBV6-6 TRBD2 TRBJ2-1
TGTGCCAGCAGTTTAAGGCCTCCTAGCTCCTACAATGAGCAGTTCTTC CASSLRPPSSYNEQFF once 16 TRBV27 - TRBJ2-1
TGTGCCAGCAGCTTAGGGACAGGGGGTTTCTTAGATACGCAGTATTTT CASSLGTGGFLDTQYF - 16 TRBV7-6 TRBD1 TRBJ2-3
TGTGCCAGCAGCCAAACGGGACTAGTGGCAGATACGCAGTATTTT CASSQTGLVADTQYF - 15 TRBV7-9 TRBD2 TRBJ2-3
TGCGCCAGCAGCTGGGACAGGGCCGCTTCACCCGGCGAGCAGTACTTC CASSWDRAASPGEQYF few 16 TRBV5-1 TRBD1 TRBJ2-7
TGTGCCAGCAGTTGGGCAGGAGGTGCCCCGAACACTGAAGCTTTCTTT CASSWAGGAPNTEAFF once 16 TRBV28 - TRBJ1-1
TGTGCCAGCAGTCCCGGGACAGGCGATACCGGGGAGCTGTTTTTT CASSPGTGDTGELFF - 15 TRBV6-1 TRBD1 TRBJ2-2
TGTGCCAGCAGTTTATTAGGCCAGCGGCAGTACTTC CASSLLGQRQYF - 12 TRBV27 - TRBJ2-7
TGTGCCAGCAGCTTGACATCAAAACTGTTTTTT CASSLTSKLFF - 11 TRBV6-1 - TRBJ1-4
TGTGCCAGCAGGATAGGACAGGGTCGAACCGGGGAGCTGTTTTTT CASRIGQGRTGELFF - 15 TRBV9 TRBD1 TRBJ2-2
TGTGCCAGCAGCTTCCGGACTCCCAGCTCCTACGAGCAGTACTTC CASSFRTPSSYEQYF - 15 TRBV13 - TRBJ2-7
TGCGCCAGCAGCACAAGTCTCGGTGCAGGGACTGGAAACACCATATATTTT CASSTSLGAGTGNTIYF few 17 TRBV5-1 - TRBJ1-3
TGTGCCAGCAGCGTGGACAGGTCCTCCTACGAGCAGTACTTC CASSVDRSSYEQYF - 14 TRBV13 TRBD1 TRBJ2-7
TGCGCCAGCAGCCTCCTATGGACAGGCTCCCCTGGGGCCAACGTCCTGACTTTC CASSLLWTGSPGANVLTF - 18 TRBV5-1 TRBD1 TRBJ2-6
TGCGCCAGCAGCTTGGAGTTCTCGGGGACCCAGTACTTC CASSLEFSGTQYF - 13 TRBV5-1 - TRBJ2-5
TGTGCCAGCAGCCAACCCAATAGCGGGCCCAGGGAGGGCACAGATACGCAGTATTTT CASSQPNSGPREGTDTQYF - 19 TRBV4-2 TRBD2 TRBJ2-3
TGTGCCAGCAGTGGTGACAGGGTCTCACCCCTCCACTTT CASSGDRVSPLHF - 13 TRBV2 TRBD1 TRBJ1-6
TGTGCCAGCAGTTACTCGAATTTGGGGCTTTCCACTGAAGCTTTCTTT CASSYSNLGLSTEAFF - 16 TRBV6-5 - TRBJ1-1
TGTGCCAGTAGTCCAACTGAGGGGGCTTGGAATTCACCCCTCCACTTT CASSPTEGAWNSPLHF - 16 TRBV19 TRBD1 TRBJ1-6
TGCGCCAGCAGCTCTTCGACAGGGTGGGGCACTGAAGCTTTCTTT CASSSSTGWGTEAFF - 15 TRBV5-1 TRBD1 TRBJ1-1
TGTGCCAGCAGCTTGAGGAAGAGAGAGACCCAGTACTTC CASSLRKRETQYF - 13 TRBV7-3 - TRBJ2-5
TGTGCCAGCAGCGTCGGGGGACTAGCGGGGGCGGAGACCCAGTACTTC CASSVGGLAGAETQYF - 16 TRBV9 TRBD2 TRBJ2-5
TGTGCCAGCAGCTTTCAAAGGGGGCTCGGGGCCAACGTCCTGACTTTC CASSFQRGLGANVLTF once 16 TRBV9 TRBD1 TRBJ2-6
TGTGCCAGCAGCCAAGTAATAGGGAGAGAGACCCAGTACTTC CASSQVIGRETQYF - 14 TRBV14 - TRBJ2-5
TGCGCCAGCAGCCTGACTAGCGGGGGGGTGGGTGAGCAGTTCTTC CASSLTSGGVGEQFF - 15 TRBV4-1 TRBD2 TRBJ2-1
TGCGCCAGCAGCCAACACACTAGCGGGGGGGCGCGGAATGAGCAGTTCTTC CASSQHTSGGARNEQFF - 17 TRBV4-1 TRBD2 TRBJ2-1
TGTGCCAGCAGCCAAGAAGGCGGGACTAGCGGATACGAGCAGTACTTC CASSQEGGTSGYEQYF - 16 TRBV4-2 TRBD2 TRBJ2-7
TGTGCCAGCAGTTTTGACAGCAATATAGACTACGAGCAGTACTTC CASSFDSNIDYEQYF few 15 TRBV28 - TRBJ2-7